Below, 29 T cell receptor beta chains from the same sample are listed, as sequenced in a study of T cell responses to AZD1222 COVID-19 vaccine. Clones were sequenced by immunoSEQ multiplex PCR, and TCRdb holds only the in-frame ones, with some missing. Of nearly 95,000 clones listed, around 91% are singletons. This sample comprised peripheral blood, obtained on day 0 of AZD1222 vaccination. These receptors were collected from an adult in good health.

This chain links TRBV2 with TRBJ1-1; D possibly corresponds to TRBD1 (5 bases). The ends were cut back, 6 bases at V and 1 base at J, with 15 bases in the middle. There are 15 residues in the CDR3. CDR1 SNHLY and CDR2 FYNNEI come from the germline V gene. The CDR3 DNA reads TGTGCCAGCAGAGGGGTCCTGAACCCGAACACTGAAGCTTTCTTT. Encoded protein: CASRGVLNPNTEAFF.

In this sample, this clone turned up once. The genes are TRBV10-3 and TRBJ2-7; 11 bases agree with TRBD1. The length of the CDR3 is 14 residues. V was pared by 5 bases and J by 7 bases, with 7 bases of the junction left unmatched. The V gene's germline CDR1 is ENHRY and CDR2 SYGVKD. The CDR3 reads CAISYGQGAGEQYF. CDR3 nucleotides: TGTGCCATCAGTTATGGACAGGGGGCGGGTGAGCAGTACTTC.

The gene calls are TRBV7-9 and TRBJ2-7; 8 nucleotides match TRBD2. The trim removed 1 base at V and 5 bases at J, leaving 7 bases unmatched. There are 15 residues in the CDR3. The germline V gene encodes CDR1 SEHNR and CDR2 FQNEAQ (reference sequence). The chain's CDR3 is CASSLGSGGADEQYF. Here the CDR3 DNA reads TGTGCCAGCAGCTTAGGGTCCGGGGGGGCGGACGAGCAGTACTTC.

Only one count was recorded for this clone. The rearrangement joins TRBV5-6 to TRBJ2-3; D gene uncertain. This CDR3 spans 12 amino acids. CDR1 is SGHDT and CDR2 is YYEEEE in the germline V gene. V gave up 3 bases and J gave up 4 bases, with 6 bases separating them. Here the CDR3 DNA reads TGTGCCAGCAGCTCCCCGGCAGATACGCAGTATTTT. Translated: CASSSPADTQYF.

This chain joins TRBV11-1 and TRBJ1-1, with D possibly being TRBD1 (5 bases). The V end was cut by 3 bases, the J end by 3 bases, with 11 bases between. Germline loops: CDR1 SGHAT, CDR2 FQDESV (reference sequence). The CDR3 sequence is 14 residues long. CDR3 region: CASSFDRWDTEAFF. DNA of the CDR3: TGTGCCAGCAGCTTCGACAGATGGGACACTGAAGCTTTCTTT.

This chain uses TRBV5-1 with TRBJ2-7, with D tentatively TRBD2 (6 bases). V shed 4 bases and J shed 5 bases, with 22 bases lying between them. The V gene's germline CDR1 is SGHRS and CDR2 YFSETQ. The CDR3 length is 16 residues. The CDR3, as DNA: TGCGCCAGCAGCCCCACTAGCAGCCGACCCCTCCACGAGCAGTACTTC. It translates to CASSPTSSRPLHEQYF.

Only one count was recorded for this clone. This chain connects TRBV21-1 to TRBJ2-1; TRBD2, the table's D call, lacks a check against the DNA. TRBV21-1 is labeled a pseudogene. This CDR3 is 14 amino acids long. CDR3 amino acids: CASPRGPRVNEQFF. In nucleotides, the CDR3 is TGTGCCAGCCCGCGGGGGCCCCGGGTCAATGAGCAGTTCTTC.

This chain connects TRBV25-1 to TRBJ1-2, with D perhaps TRBD1 (5 bases). Germline V gene lookup returns CDR1 MGHDK and CDR2 SYGVNS. V was clipped by 7 bases and J by 8 bases, with 14 bases between them. This CDR3 contains 12 residues. The CDR3 DNA reads as TGTGCCAGCACGAGGGACGCCGGAGGCTACACCTTC. The encoded protein is CASTRDAGGYTF.

V gene TRBV4-3 combines with J gene TRBJ2-7; 8 positions match TRBD1. V gave up 0 bases and J gave up 5 bases; unmatched junction bases: 3. Germline CDR1 is LGHNA and CDR2 is YSLEER. The CDR3 sequence is 14 residues long. In nucleotides, the CDR3 is TGCGCCAGCAGCCAAGACAGGGGGCTCGACGAGCAGTACTTC. It yields the protein CASSQDRGLDEQYF.

V usage is TRBV7-6 and J usage is TRBJ2-2, with D maybe TRBD2 (6 bases). CDR1 and CDR2 from the germline V gene are SGHVS and FNYEAQ. The CDR3 is made up of 16 amino acids. V lost 1 base and J 1 base, leaving 10 bases between the germline ends. The CDR3 region is CASSLESGVNTGELFF. CDR3 coding DNA: TGTGCCAGCAGCTTAGAGTCGGGGGTGAACACCGGGGAGCTGTTTTTT.

This rearrangement joins TRBV3-1 (or the pseudogene TRBV3-2) to TRBJ2-1; the match to TRBD2 covers 14 bases. V was pared by 4 bases and J by 7 bases, with 9 bases of the junction left unmatched. The germline gives CDR1 LGHDT, CDR2 YNNKEL (reference sequence). This CDR3 spans 17 amino acids. CDR3 sequence: CASSLRGLAGGYNEQFF. The CDR3 nucleotides read TGTGCCAGCAGCCTACGTGGACTAGCGGGGGGTTATAATGAGCAGTTCTTC.

This clone was seen a single time. The V gene is TRBV5-8, the J gene TRBJ1-3; no clear D gene. The CDR3 totals 12 residues. V dropped 0 bases and J dropped 3 bases, with 1 base sitting between them. Per germline, CDR1 SGHTS and CDR2 YDEGEE. DNA of the CDR3: TGTGCCAGCAGCTTGGTTGGAAACACCATATATTTT. Translation: CASSLVGNTIYF. Full variable domain (outside the CDR3, taken from reference TRBV5-8 and TRBJ1-3): EAGVTQSPTHLIKTRGQQATLRCSPISGHTSVYWYQQALGLGLQFLLWYDEGEERNRGNFPPRFSGRQFPNYSSELNVNALELEDSALYLCASSLVGNTIYFGEGSWLTVV.

The rearrangement links TRBV9 to TRBJ1-2, with D unresolved. CDR1 and CDR2 (germline): SGDLS, YYNGEE. The CDR3 contains 13 residues. The germline V and J ends were trimmed by 0 bases and 4 bases, with 7 bases remaining between them. The CDR3 region is CASSVGRSYGYTF. DNA for the CDR3: TGTGCCAGCAGCGTAGGGCGGAGCTATGGCTACACCTTC.

The genes are TRBV14 and TRBJ2-5; possible D gene TRBD2, 7 bases. This CDR3 comprises 14 residues. V was shortened by 1 base and J by 5 bases, with 11 bases between the two germline ends. Germline V lookup: CDR1 SGHDN, CDR2 FVKESK. CDR3 sequence reads: CASSQGGGPETQYF. In DNA, the CDR3 is TGTGCCAGCAGCCAAGGGGGGGGGCCGGAGACCCAGTACTTC.

The chain uses TRBV6-2 or TRBV6-3 and TRBJ1-1, with 9 bases lining up with TRBD1. The germline V gene has CDR1 MNHEY and CDR2 SVGEGT. V shed 6 bases, J shed 1 base, and the junction held 3 bases outside the gene matches. This CDR3 has 14 amino acids. The CDR3 nucleotides read TGTGCCAGCAGCCCGGGACAGGGGAACACTGAAGCTTTCTTT. It translates to CASSPGQGNTEAFF.

This clone was counted a single time. The chain employs TRBV5-4 and TRBJ1-2; tentatively, D is TRBD1 (5 bases). CDR3 length equals 14 residues. Germline-derived CDR1 and CDR2 are SGHNT and YYREEE (reference sequence). Trimming shortened V by 3 bases and J by 4 bases, and 13 bases separated the two germline ends. CDR3 residues: CASSWGERLYGYTF. CDR3 bases: TGTGCCAGCAGCTGGGGGGAGAGACTCTATGGCTACACCTTC.

J is TRBJ2-1 and V is TRBV13, with D tentatively TRBD1 (6 bases). The CDR3 loop spans 14 amino acids. Trimming left V 5 bases short and J 5 bases short, with 13 bases between. The germline V gene has CDR1 PRHDT and CDR2 FYEKMQ (reference sequence). CDR3 DNA: TGTGCCAGCAGCATCCAGGGGAGAAACAATGAGCAGTTCTTC. It encodes CASSIQGRNNEQFF.

The chain carries TRBV29-1 and TRBJ2-7, with unresolved D. The CDR3 sequence is 12 residues long. Trimming pared 8 bases from V and 3 bases from J, leaving 14 bases between. Per germline, CDR1 SQVTM and CDR2 ANQGSEA. The chain's CDR3 is CSILGPLYEQYF. DNA for the CDR3: TGCAGCATCTTAGGCCCACTCTACGAGCAGTACTTC.

V usage is TRBV4-1 and J usage is TRBJ1-2; D is unresolved. The CDR3 spans 11 residues. Germline lookup yields CDR1 MGHRA and CDR2 YSYEKL. V was trimmed by 3 bases and J by 5 bases, leaving 4 bases between them. CDR3 bases: TGCGCCAGCAGCCAGGGTTATGGCTACACCTTC. It encodes CASSQGYGYTF.

V usage is TRBV7-2 and J usage is TRBJ1-5; D is undetermined. This CDR3 has 14 residues. The germline CDR1 and CDR2 sequences are SGHTA and FQGNSA. Between the trimmed V and J ends, which lost 7 bases and 5 bases, there was a span of 15 bases. The CDR3 DNA reads TGTGCCAGCACCGGAGGGCTGGATCATCAGCCCCAGCATTTT. Its translation: CASTGGLDHQPQHF.

This clone was picked up one time. CDR3 in amino acids: CASSVEGATNTGELFF. DNA for the CDR3: TGTGCCAGCAGTGTGGAGGGAGCCACGAACACCGGGGAGCTGTTTTTT. The chain has TRBV2 and TRBJ2-2; TRBD2 is a possible D gene (6 bases). V lost 4 bases to trimming and J lost 0 bases, with 12 bases between them. Germline CDR1 and CDR2: SNHLY and FYNNEI. This CDR3 has 16 amino acids.

CDR3 loop: CASSVQGLMNTEAFF. CDR3 coding DNA: TGTGCCAGCAGCGTGCAGGGCCTCATGAACACTGAAGCTTTCTTT. The rearrangement joins TRBV9 to TRBJ1-1, with D possibly being TRBD1 (5 bases). The germline V gene encodes CDR1 SGDLS and CDR2 YYNGEE. CDR3 size: 15 residues. Trimming took off 2 bases at V and 0 bases at J, with 11 bases between the two ends.

This clone turned up a few times. The J gene is TRBJ1-5, the V gene TRBV7-2; D call uncertain. The V gene lost 2 bases and the J gene lost 2 bases, with 10 bases spanning the gap. The CDR3 runs to 15 residues. CDR1 is SGHTA, CDR2 FQGNSA, per germline. CDR3 bases: TGTGCCAGCAGCTTATCTGGCGGGGGCAATCAGCCCCAGCATTTT. This translates into CASSLSGGGNQPQHF.

V and J are TRBV5-4 and TRBJ1-1, with D perhaps matching TRBD1 (6 bases). Germline V gene lookup returns CDR1 SGHNT and CDR2 YYREEE (reference sequence). V lost 6 bases and J lost 3, with 18 bases in between. The CDR3 runs 15 residues. DNA of the CDR3: TGTGCCAGCAAGAGCAGGGGATCTGGGGACACTGAAGCTTTCTTT. It yields the protein CASKSRGSGDTEAFF.

This clone appeared a few times. This chain links TRBV7-2 with TRBJ1-3; D perhaps matches TRBD1 (6 bases). V lost 4 bases to trimming and J lost 0 bases, with 10 bases between them. Germline V CDR1 and CDR2: SGHTA, FQGNSA. The CDR3 totals 15 residues. The CDR3 sequence: CASSSNRVSGNTIYF. In DNA, the CDR3 is TGTGCCAGCAGCTCGAACAGGGTCTCTGGAAACACCATATATTTT.

The rearrangement links TRBV6-5 to TRBJ1-5; a possible D gene is TRBD1 (5 bases). Trimming took off 6 bases at V and 12 bases at J, with 18 bases between the two ends. The germline V gene encodes CDR1 MNHEY and CDR2 SVGAGI. This CDR3 has 13 amino acids. The CDR3: CASRGTGSWYQHF. CDR3 bases: TGTGCCAGCAGGGGGACGGGATCATGGTACCAGCATTTT.

The V call is TRBV13, the J call TRBJ2-2; the D is unclear. The CDR3 sequence is 14 residues long. V was cut by 4 bases and J by 6 bases, with 12 bases left in between. The germline gives CDR1 PRHDT, CDR2 FYEKMQ (reference sequence). The CDR3 DNA sequence: TGTGCCAGCAGCTACCGGGCGGCGGCCGGGGAGCTGTTTTTT. Amino acids: CASSYRAAAGELFF. Using reference TRBV13 and TRBJ2-2 for the parts outside the CDR3, the full variable domain is AAGVIQSPRHLIKEKRETATLKCYPIPRHDTVYWYQQGPGQDPQFLISFYEKMQSDKGSIPDRFSAQQFSDYHSELNMSSLELGDSALYFCASSYRAAAGELFFGEGSRLTVL.

This clone was seen just once. The chain has TRBV6-5 and TRBJ2-7; 8 bases map to TRBD1. This CDR3 contains 14 residues. Germline CDR1 reads MNHEY; CDR2 reads SVGAGI. Trimming removed 5 bases from V and 3 bases from J; junction bases left unmatched: 6. The CDR3 DNA follows: TGTGCCAGCAGTAACCCAGGGGGCGGCTACGAGCAGTACTTC. The encoded protein is CASSNPGGGYEQYF.

The CDR3 nucleotides read TGCGCCAGCAGCCCAGCAGGGTACGATGGCTACACCTTC. It translates to CASSPAGYDGYTF. The chain employs TRBV5-1 and TRBJ1-2; a weak D match, TRBD1 (5 bases). Germline CDR1 and CDR2: SGHRS and YFSETQ. The CDR3 has 13 amino acids. Trimming cost V 4 bases and J 6 bases, with 13 bases left between them.